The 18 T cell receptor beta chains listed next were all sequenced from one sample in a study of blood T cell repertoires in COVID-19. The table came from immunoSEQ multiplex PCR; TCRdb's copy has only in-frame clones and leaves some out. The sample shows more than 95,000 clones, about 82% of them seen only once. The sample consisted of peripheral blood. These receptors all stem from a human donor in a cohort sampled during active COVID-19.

The CDR3 DNA reads as TGCGCCAGCAGCTTTTCCCTCGTACTAGCGGGAGGGGGAAATGAGCAGTTCTTC. It translates to CASSFSLVLAGGGNEQFF. This chain joins TRBV5-1 and TRBJ2-1; 13 bases match TRBD2. The CDR3 has 18 amino acids. V lost 2 bases and J lost 7; bases outside the gene matches: 12. Per the germline V gene, CDR1 is SGHRS and CDR2 is YFSETQ.

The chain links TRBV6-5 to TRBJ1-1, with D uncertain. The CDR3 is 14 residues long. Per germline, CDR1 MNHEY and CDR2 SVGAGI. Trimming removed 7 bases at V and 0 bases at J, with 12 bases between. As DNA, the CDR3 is TGTGCCAGCATTCCCCCTCCCGTGAACACTGAAGCTTTCTTT. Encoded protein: CASIPPPVNTEAFF.

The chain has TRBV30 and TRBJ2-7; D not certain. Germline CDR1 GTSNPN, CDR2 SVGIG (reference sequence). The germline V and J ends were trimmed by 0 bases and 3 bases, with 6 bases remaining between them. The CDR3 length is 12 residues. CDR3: CAWSVNSYEQYF. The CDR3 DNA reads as TGTGCCTGGAGTGTAAACAGCTACGAGCAGTACTTC.

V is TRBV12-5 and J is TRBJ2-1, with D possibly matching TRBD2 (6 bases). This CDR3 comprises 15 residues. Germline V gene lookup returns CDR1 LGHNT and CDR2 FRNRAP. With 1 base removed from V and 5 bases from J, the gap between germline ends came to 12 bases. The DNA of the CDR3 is TGTGCTAGTGGTTTGGGATATGGGACTCACAATGAGCAGTTCTTC. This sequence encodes CASGLGYGTHNEQFF.

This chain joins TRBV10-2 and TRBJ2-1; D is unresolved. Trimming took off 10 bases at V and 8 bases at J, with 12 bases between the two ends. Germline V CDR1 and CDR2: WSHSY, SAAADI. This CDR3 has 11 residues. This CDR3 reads CATLVSYEQFF. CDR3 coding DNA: TGCGCCACCTTAGTGTCCTATGAGCAGTTCTTC.

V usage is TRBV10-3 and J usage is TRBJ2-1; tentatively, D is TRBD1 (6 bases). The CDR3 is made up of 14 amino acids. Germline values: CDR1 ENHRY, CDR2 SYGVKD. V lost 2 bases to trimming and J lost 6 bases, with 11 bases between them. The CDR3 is CAISEEDRINEQFF. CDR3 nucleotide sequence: TGTGCCATCAGTGAGGAGGACAGAATCAATGAGCAGTTCTTC.

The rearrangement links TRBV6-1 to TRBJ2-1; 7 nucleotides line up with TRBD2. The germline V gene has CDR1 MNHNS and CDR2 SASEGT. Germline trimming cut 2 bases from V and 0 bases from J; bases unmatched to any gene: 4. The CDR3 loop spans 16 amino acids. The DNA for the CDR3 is TGTGCCAGCAGTGAATTTGGACTAGGCTCCTACAATGAGCAGTTCTTC. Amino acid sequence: CASSEFGLGSYNEQFF.

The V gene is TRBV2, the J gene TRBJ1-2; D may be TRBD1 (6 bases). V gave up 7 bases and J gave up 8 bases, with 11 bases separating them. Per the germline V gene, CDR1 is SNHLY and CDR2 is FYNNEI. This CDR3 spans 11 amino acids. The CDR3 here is CASNPGEGYTF. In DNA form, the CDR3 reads TGTGCCAGCAATCCAGGGGAGGGCTACACCTTC.

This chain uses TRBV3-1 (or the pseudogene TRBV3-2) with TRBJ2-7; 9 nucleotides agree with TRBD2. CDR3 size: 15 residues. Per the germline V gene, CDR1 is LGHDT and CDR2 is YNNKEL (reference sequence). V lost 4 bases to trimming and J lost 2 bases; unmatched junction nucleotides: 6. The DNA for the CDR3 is TGTGCCAGCAGCCCTCCTAGCGGGGCTCCCTACGAGCAGTACTTC. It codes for CASSPPSGAPYEQYF.

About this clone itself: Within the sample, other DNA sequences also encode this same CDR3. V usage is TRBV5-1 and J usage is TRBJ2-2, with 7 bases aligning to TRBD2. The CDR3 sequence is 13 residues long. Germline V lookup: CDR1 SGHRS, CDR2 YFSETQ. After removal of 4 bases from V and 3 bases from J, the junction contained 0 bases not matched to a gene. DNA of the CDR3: TGCGCCAGCAGCCGGGGGGACACCGGGGAGCTGTTTTTT. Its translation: CASSRGDTGELFF.

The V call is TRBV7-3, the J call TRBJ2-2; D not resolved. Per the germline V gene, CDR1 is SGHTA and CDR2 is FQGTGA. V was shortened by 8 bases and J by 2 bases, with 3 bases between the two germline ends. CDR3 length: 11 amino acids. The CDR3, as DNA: TGTGCCAGCTCTAACACCGGGGAGCTGTTTTTT. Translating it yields CASSNTGELFF. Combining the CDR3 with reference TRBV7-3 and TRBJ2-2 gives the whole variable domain GAGVSQTPSNKVTEKGKYVELRCDPISGHTALYWYRQSLGQGPEFLIYFQGTGAADDSGLPNDRFFAVRPEGSVSTLKIQRTERGDSAVYLCASSNTGELFFGEGSRLTVL.

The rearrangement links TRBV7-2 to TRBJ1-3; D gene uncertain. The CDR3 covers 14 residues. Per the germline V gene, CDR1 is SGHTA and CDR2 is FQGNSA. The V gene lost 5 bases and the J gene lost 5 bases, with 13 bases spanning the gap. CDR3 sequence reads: CASSPSGERNTIYF. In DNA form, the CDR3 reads TGTGCCAGCAGCCCCAGCGGGGAAAGAAACACCATATATTTT.

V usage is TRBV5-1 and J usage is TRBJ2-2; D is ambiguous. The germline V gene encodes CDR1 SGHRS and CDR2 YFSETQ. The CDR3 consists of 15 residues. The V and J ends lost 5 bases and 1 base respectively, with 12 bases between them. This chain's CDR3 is CASSSYGQNTGELFF. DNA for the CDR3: TGCGCCAGCAGTTCATATGGGCAGAACACCGGGGAGCTGTTTTTT.

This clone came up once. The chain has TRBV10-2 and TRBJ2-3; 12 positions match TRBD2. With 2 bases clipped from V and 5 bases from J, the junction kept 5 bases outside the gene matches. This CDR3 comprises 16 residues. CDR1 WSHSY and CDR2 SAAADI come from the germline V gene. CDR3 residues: CASSELAGGVGDTQYF. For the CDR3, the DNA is TGCGCCAGCAGTGAGCTAGCGGGAGGGGTGGGAGATACGCAGTATTTT.

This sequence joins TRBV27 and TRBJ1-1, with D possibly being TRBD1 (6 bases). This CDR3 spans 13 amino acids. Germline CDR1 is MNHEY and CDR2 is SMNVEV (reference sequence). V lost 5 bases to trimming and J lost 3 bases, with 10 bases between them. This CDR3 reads CASSTQGYTEAFF. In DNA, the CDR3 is TGTGCCAGCAGTACCCAGGGGTACACTGAAGCTTTCTTT.

The DNA for the CDR3 is TGTGCCAGCATACCCATCGGGACATACGAGCAGTACTTC. This sequence encodes CASIPIGTYEQYF. The chain has TRBV28 and TRBJ2-7; D might be TRBD1 (6 bases). Trimming stripped 7 bases from V and 4 bases from J, with 14 bases between. The CDR3 is 13 amino acids. Germline V gives CDR1 MDHEN, CDR2 SYDVKM.

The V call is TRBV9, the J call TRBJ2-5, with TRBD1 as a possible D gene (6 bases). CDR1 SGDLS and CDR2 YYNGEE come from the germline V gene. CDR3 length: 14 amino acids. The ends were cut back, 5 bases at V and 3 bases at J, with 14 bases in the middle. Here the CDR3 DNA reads TGTGCCAGCAGTGAACAGGGTGTTGAAGAGACCCAGTACTTC. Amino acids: CASSEQGVEETQYF.

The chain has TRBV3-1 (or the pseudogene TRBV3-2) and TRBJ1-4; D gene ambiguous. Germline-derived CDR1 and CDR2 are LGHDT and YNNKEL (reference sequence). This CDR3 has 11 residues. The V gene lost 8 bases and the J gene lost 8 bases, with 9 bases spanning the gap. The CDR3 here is CASGGREKLFF. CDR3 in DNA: TGTGCCAGCGGCGGTAGGGAAAAACTGTTTTTT.